Shown below are 14 T cell receptor beta chains from a single sample sequenced in a study of human T cells and chemical hapten exposure. This sample's time point: patch test 3, about 24 weeks after DPC sensitization. Regarding treatment: therapeutic diphenylcyclopropenone sensitization with weekly scalp DPC. TCRdb itself ran the RACE reads through MiXCR, one entry per CDR3 protein. In the table there are about 190,000 distinct CDR3 sequences, about 25% of which are singletons. This specimen was whole blood, taken in connection with sensitization to the hapten diphenylcyclopropenone (DPC). All receptors come from a woman between 40 and 55 years old with alopecia areata. Some clones in this sample may be carry-over from other donors' samples.

The chain is built from TRBV7-9 and TRBJ2-2; D is possibly TRBD1 or TRBD2 (5 bases each). The CDR3 runs 16 residues. V lost 4 bases, J lost 0 bases, and 12 bases lay in between. The germline V gene has CDR1 SEHNR and CDR2 FQNEAQ (reference sequence). The CDR3 is CASSSGPVANTGELFF. CDR3 bases: TGTGCCAGCAGCTCGGGACCTGTTGCGAACACCGGGGAGCTGTTTTTT.

This clonotype was recorded a few times. The rearrangement joins TRBV29-1 to TRBJ2-5; no clear D. CDR3 length: 13 residues. Germline CDR1 is SQVTM and CDR2 is ANQGSEA. Trimming removed 7 bases from V and 1 base from J, with 13 bases in between. The CDR3 loop is CSGLKPFQETQYF. CDR3 in DNA: TGCAGCGGCCTTAAGCCGTTCCAAGAGACCCAGTACTTC.

The V gene is TRBV28, the J gene TRBJ2-6; a weak D match, TRBD2 (5 bases). CDR3 length equals 15 residues. Germline values: CDR1 MDHEN, CDR2 SYDVKM. V lost 7 bases, J lost 0 bases, and 10 bases lay in between. CDR3 sequence (DNA): TGTGCCAGCATCCCGGGGAGCTCTGGGGCCAACGTCCTGACTTTC. As protein: CASIPGSSGANVLTF.

This clonotype was detected only a few times. The J gene is TRBJ2-5, the V gene TRBV28; D not resolved. Per the germline V gene, CDR1 is MDHEN and CDR2 is SYDVKM. The CDR3 length is 13 residues. The V gene lost 4 bases and the J gene lost 5 bases, with 11 bases spanning the gap. CDR3 in DNA: TGTGCCAGCAGTTCCCCCCCTACGGAGACCCAGTACTTC. Translation gives CASSSPPTETQYF.

The chain uses TRBV6-1 and TRBJ2-2; D not resolved. V gave up 3 bases and J gave up 1 base, with 6 bases separating them. Germline V gene data show CDR1 as MNHNS and CDR2 as SASEGT. The CDR3 has 14 residues. In DNA form, the CDR3 reads TGTGCCAGCAGTGAGGTGGGGAACACCGGGGAGCTGTTTTTT. Translation gives CASSEVGNTGELFF.

This clonotype was seen a handful of times. The chain carries TRBV7-2 and TRBJ2-7; 13 positions match TRBD2. Looked up from germline, CDR1 is SGHTA and CDR2 is FQGNSA. The CDR3 loop spans 15 amino acids. After removal of 5 bases from V and 3 bases from J, the junction contained 4 bases not matched to a gene. This chain's CDR3 is CASSTRTSGGYEQYF. CDR3 bases: TGTGCCAGCAGCACACGGACTAGCGGGGGCTACGAGCAGTACTTC.

This clonotype was seen only a few times. This chain uses TRBV12-3 or TRBV12-4 with TRBJ1-2, with 10 nucleotides matching TRBD1. This CDR3 comprises 13 residues. J gave up 8 bases and V 5 bases, and 5 bases lay outside the gene matches. The CDR3 bases are TGTGCCAGCAGTCCCGGACAGGGGGTGGGCTACACCTTC. Translating it yields CASSPGQGVGYTF.

The rearrangement joins TRBV10-3 to TRBJ2-1; D is undetermined. The CDR3 extends over 13 amino acids. The V and J ends lost 0 bases and 8 bases respectively, with 8 bases between them. The germline V gene encodes CDR1 ENHRY and CDR2 SYGVKD. CDR3 region: CAISESNLHEQFF. CDR3 nucleotides: TGTGCCATCAGTGAGTCTAACTTGCATGAGCAGTTCTTC.

This clonotype was observed many times. The V and J genes are TRBV29-1 and TRBJ1-5; D perhaps matches TRBD1 (5 bases). Germline V gene sequence: CDR1 SQVTM, CDR2 ANQGSEA. V lost 4 bases, J lost 5 bases, and 9 bases lay in between. The CDR3 sequence is 12 residues long. The CDR3 reads CSVGARDQPQHF. In nucleotides, the CDR3 is TGCAGCGTTGGGGCCAGGGATCAGCCCCAGCATTTT.

The chain carries TRBV6-5 and TRBJ2-1; D gene ambiguous. Germline CDR1 reads MNHEY; CDR2 reads SVGAGI. The V and J ends lost 0 bases and 10 bases respectively, with 4 bases between them. The length of the CDR3 is 11 residues. The CDR3 DNA reads TGTGCCAGCAGTTACTCAGCGGAGCAGTTCTTC. Translated: CASSYSAEQFF.

This chain links TRBV12-3 or TRBV12-4 with TRBJ2-7; no clear D gene. The CDR3 extends over 14 amino acids. V lost 5 bases, J lost 3 bases, and 14 bases lay in between. CDR3 protein: CASSHHGLLYEQYF. The CDR3, as DNA: TGTGCCAGCAGTCACCACGGGTTACTCTACGAGCAGTACTTC.

This clonotype occurred a few times. This chain joins TRBV29-1 and TRBJ2-7, with 8 bases aligning to TRBD1. The CDR3 totals 14 residues. CDR1 and CDR2 (germline): SQVTM, ANQGSEA. V was pared by 3 bases and J by 0 bases, with 4 bases of the junction left unmatched. The CDR3 DNA reads TGCAGCGTTGAGACAGGGGAGAGCTCCTACGAGCAGTACTTC. Translating gives CSVETGESSYEQYF.

This chain joins TRBV7-2 and TRBJ2-1; D is perhaps TRBD2 (5 bases). The CDR3 sequence is 14 residues long. CDR1 is SGHTA, CDR2 FQGNSA, per germline. V lost 2 bases to trimming and J lost 7 bases, with 12 bases between them. CDR3 protein: CASSLNAGGNEQFF. The DNA for the CDR3 is TGTGCCAGCAGCTTAAATGCGGGCGGGAATGAGCAGTTCTTC.

This chain joins TRBV4-3 and TRBJ1-3, with D maybe TRBD1 (6 bases). The CDR3 is 14 amino acids. V was cut by 2 bases and J by 5 bases, with 10 bases left in between. Germline V gene lookup returns CDR1 LGHNA and CDR2 YSLEER. DNA of the CDR3: TGCGCCAGCAGCCAATCGGGGGCTAGAAACACCATATATTTT. This codes for CASSQSGARNTIYF.